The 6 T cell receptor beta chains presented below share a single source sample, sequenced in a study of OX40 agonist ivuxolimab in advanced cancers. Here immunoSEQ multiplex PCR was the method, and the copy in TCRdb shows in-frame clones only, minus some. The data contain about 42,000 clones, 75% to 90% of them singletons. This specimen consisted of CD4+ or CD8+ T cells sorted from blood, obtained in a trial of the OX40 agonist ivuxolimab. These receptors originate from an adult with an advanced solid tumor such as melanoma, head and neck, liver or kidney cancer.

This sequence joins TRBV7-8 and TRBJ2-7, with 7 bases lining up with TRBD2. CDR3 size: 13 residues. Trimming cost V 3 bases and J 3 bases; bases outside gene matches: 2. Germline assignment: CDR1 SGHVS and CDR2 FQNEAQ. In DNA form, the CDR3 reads TGTGCCAGCAGCTTGGCGGGAGTCTACGAGCAGTACTTC. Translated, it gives CASSLAGVYEQYF.

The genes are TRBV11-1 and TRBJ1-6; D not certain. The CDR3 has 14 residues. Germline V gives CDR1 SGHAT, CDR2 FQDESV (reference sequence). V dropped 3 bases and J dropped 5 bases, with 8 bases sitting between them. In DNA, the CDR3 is TGTGCCAGCAGCTTTTTCGGGAATAATTCACCCCTCCACTTT. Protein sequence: CASSFFGNNSPLHF.

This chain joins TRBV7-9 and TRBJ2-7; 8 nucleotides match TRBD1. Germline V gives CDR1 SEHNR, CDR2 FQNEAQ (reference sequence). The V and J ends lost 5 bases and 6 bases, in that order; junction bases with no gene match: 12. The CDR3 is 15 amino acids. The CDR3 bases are TGTGCCAGCAGCCCACGACAGGGGCCCGCCCGCGAGCAGTACTTC. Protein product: CASSPRQGPAREQYF.

The CDR3 here is CASSLEMAATVQYF. The DNA for the CDR3 is TGTGCCAGCAGCTTAGAGATGGCAGCCACTGTGCAGTACTTC. The V and J genes are TRBV7-9 and TRBJ2-7; D remains unclear. V lost 1 base and J 9 bases, leaving 16 bases between the germline ends. Germline assignment: CDR1 SEHNR and CDR2 FQNEAQ (reference sequence). CDR3 length: 14 residues.

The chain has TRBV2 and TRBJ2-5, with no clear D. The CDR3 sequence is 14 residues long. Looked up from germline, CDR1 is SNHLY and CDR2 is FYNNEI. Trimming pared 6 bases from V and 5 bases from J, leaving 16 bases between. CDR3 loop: CASRGTLGMETQYF. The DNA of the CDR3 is TGTGCCAGCAGGGGAACCCTAGGGATGGAGACCCAGTACTTC.

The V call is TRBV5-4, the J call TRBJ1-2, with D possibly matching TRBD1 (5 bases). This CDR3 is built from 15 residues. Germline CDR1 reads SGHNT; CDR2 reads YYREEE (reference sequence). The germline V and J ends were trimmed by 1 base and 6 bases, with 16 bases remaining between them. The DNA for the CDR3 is TGTGCCAGCAGCTTGTACCGGGGGAGGAGGGATGGCTACACCTTC. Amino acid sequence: CASSLYRGRRDGYTF.